This T cell receptor beta chain derives from a study of identical twins. Broader study findings: Models came in too low on out-of-frame TCR alpha sharing in monozygotic twins.

A universal primer site arose from template switching, and cDNA bore unique molecular identifiers. TCRdb re-analysed the 5' RACE reads in MiXCR, keeping a single row per CDR3 protein. This repertoire shows roughly 290,000 distinct CDR3 sequences, 8% to 9.5% found once; its top ten account for about 7.1%. Only healthy Caucasians were included as donors. CDR1 and CDR2 from the germline V gene are MDHEN and SYDVKM. The junction had 19 bases not matched to a gene; V was cut back by 5 bases and J by 2 bases. The CDR3 is 19 amino acids. This clonotype was seen repeatedly, ten times or more. The antigen is undetermined. A further study also used this sample, focusing on yellow fever vaccine responses in identical twins.

This chain connects TRBV28 to TRBJ2-3, with TRBD1 matching 7 bases. The specimen was CD8+ T cells sorted from blood. The TCR originated in a woman younger than 35 in good health. The CDR3 coding sequence is TGTGCCAGCAGTATAATATCTACCGACAGGGTAGGGTCCACAGATACGCAGTATTTT. Translation: CASSIISTDRVGSTDTQYF.